These T cell receptor beta chains were read from a single sample in a study of blood T cell repertoires in COVID-19. The table came from immunoSEQ multiplex PCR; TCRdb's copy has only in-frame clones and leaves some out. The data contain about 150,000 clones, 80% to 85% of them singletons. The sample comprised peripheral blood. The receptor source for this set is a man aged 30-40 years with COVID-19, enrolled during active disease. Each CDR3 is given with its conserved first and last residue. Fields, in order: CDR3 protein, CDR3 DNA, J gene, clone size, V gene, D gene. D genes are given only for firm matches. Not every row has a clone size; where given, it reads once, few, many or a size class.

CASSGMTARVSYEQYF,TGTGCCAGCAGTGGAATGACTGCCCGGGTCTCCTACGAGCAGTACTTC,TRBJ2-7,once,TRBV28,.
CASSYRAGDEAFF,TGTGCCAGCAGTTACAGGGCAGGGGATGAAGCTTTCTTT,TRBJ1-1,few,TRBV6-5,.
CARVGRLADTQYF,TGTGCCCGGGTGGGGAGGTTGGCAGATACGCAGTATTTT,TRBJ2-3,.,TRBV21-1,.
CASSYSSEGSYEQYF,TGTGCCAGCAGTTACTCTAGCGAGGGTTCCTACGAGCAGTACTTC,TRBJ2-7,few,TRBV6-2/TRBV6-3,.
CASSESGVQQETQYF,TGTGCCAGCAGCGAATCAGGGGTTCAGCAAGAGACCCAGTACTTC,TRBJ2-5,.,TRBV9,.
CASSLVLAGPYEQYF,TGTGCCAGCAGTTTAGTTCTAGCGGGGCCCTACGAGCAGTACTTC,TRBJ2-7,.,TRBV28,TRBD2
CASSAGEGTEAFF,TGTGCCAGCAGCGCCGGGGAAGGCACTGAAGCTTTCTTT,TRBJ1-1,.,TRBV2,.
CASRRTSGRAGLETQYF,TGTGCCAGCAGGAGGACTAGCGGGAGGGCCGGTTTAGAGACCCAGTACTTC,TRBJ2-5,.,TRBV27,TRBD2
CASSQDRTISEQFF,TGCGCCAGCAGCCAAGATAGGACTATATCTGAGCAGTTCTTC,TRBJ2-1,.,TRBV4-3,.
CASSLWGATNEKLFF,TGTGCCAGCAGCTTGTGGGGGGCAACTAATGAAAAACTGTTTTTT,TRBJ1-4,.,TRBV5-6,.
CASRTQPASGRNEQFF,TGTGCCAGCAGGACGCAACCGGCTAGCGGGAGGAATGAGCAGTTCTTC,TRBJ2-1,.,TRBV2,TRBD2
CASSIGRHVADTQYF,TGTGCCAGTAGTATAGGGCGGCATGTTGCAGATACGCAGTATTTT,TRBJ2-3,.,TRBV19,.
CAIYSQLWRGFLTNSNQPQHF,TGTGCCATCTACTCCCAGTTGTGGAGGGGCTTTCTTACCAATAGCAATCAGCCCCAGCATTTT,TRBJ1-5,.,TRBV21-1,.
CASSAGTSHEQFF,TGTGCTAGCAGCGCCGGGACTAGCCATGAGCAGTTCTTC,TRBJ2-1,.,TRBV7-7,TRBD2
CASSVKGRMNTGELFF,TGTGCCAGCAGCGTAAAAGGGAGGATGAACACCGGGGAGCTGTTTTTT,TRBJ2-2,.,TRBV9,.
CASRPLGNQPQHF,TGTGCCAGCAGACCCCTCGGGAATCAGCCCCAGCATTTT,TRBJ1-5,.,TRBV27,.
CASSPTSGSSYEQYF,TGCGCCAGCAGTCCCACTAGCGGGTCATCCTACGAGCAGTACTTC,TRBJ2-7,.,TRBV5-1,TRBD2
CAASGRSNEQFF,TGTGCTGCTAGCGGGAGAAGCAATGAGCAGTTCTTC,TRBJ2-1,.,TRBV3-1/TRBV3-2,TRBD2
CASSRGQGGQETQYF,TGTGCCAGCAGCAGGGGACAGGGAGGCCAAGAGACCCAGTACTTC,TRBJ2-5,.,TRBV5-4,TRBD1
CASKPRAGDHLSGGELFF,TGTGCCAGCAAACCCAGGGCAGGGGACCACCTAAGTGGCGGGGAGCTGTTTTTT,TRBJ2-2,.,TRBV28,.